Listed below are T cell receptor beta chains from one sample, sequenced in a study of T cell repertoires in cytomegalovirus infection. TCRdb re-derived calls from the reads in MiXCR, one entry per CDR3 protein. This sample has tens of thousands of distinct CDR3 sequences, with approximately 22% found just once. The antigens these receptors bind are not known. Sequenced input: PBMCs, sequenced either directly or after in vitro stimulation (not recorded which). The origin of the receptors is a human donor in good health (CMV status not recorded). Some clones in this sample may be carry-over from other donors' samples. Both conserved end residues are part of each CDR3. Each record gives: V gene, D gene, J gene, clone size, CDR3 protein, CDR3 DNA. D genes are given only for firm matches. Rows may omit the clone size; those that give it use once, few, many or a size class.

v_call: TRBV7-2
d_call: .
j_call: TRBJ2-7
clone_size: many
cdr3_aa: CASSGRAGQTPLYEQYF
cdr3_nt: TGTGCCAGCAGCGGAAGGGCAGGACAGACGCCCCTCTACGAGCAGTACTTC

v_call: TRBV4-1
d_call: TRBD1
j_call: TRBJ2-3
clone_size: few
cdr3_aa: CASSQDRWDRSTDTQYF
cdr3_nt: TGCGCCAGCAGCCAAGATCGCTGGGACAGAAGCACAGATACGCAGTATTTT

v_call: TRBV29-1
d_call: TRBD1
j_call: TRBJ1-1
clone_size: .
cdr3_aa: CSTLGRGLRGYTEAFF
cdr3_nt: TGCAGCACCCTTGGCAGGGGGCTTAGGGGTTACACTGAAGCTTTCTTT

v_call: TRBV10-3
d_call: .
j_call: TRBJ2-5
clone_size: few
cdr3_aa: CAIRPHYKRVGKETQYF
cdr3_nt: TGTGCCATCAGACCCCACTATAAGCGGGTGGGGAAAGAGACCCAGTACTTC

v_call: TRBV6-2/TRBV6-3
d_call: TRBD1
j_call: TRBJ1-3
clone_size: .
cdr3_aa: CATRTGGKIGAGNTIYF
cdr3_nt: TGTGCCACCCGGACAGGGGGAAAAATCGGCGCTGGAAACACCATATATTTT

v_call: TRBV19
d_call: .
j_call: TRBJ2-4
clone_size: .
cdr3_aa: CASTPTSSKNIQYF
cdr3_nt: TGTGCCAGTACCCCCACTTCTAGCAAAAACATTCAGTACTTC

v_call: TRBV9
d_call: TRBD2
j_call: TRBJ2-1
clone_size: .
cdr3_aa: CASSASSGSSHEQFF
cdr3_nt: TGTGCCAGCAGCGCATCTAGCGGGAGTTCTCATGAGCAGTTCTTC

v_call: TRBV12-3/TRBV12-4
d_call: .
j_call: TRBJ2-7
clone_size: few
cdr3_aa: CASSFSGDEQYF
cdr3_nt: TGTGCCAGCAGTTTTTCCGGGGACGAGCAGTACTTC

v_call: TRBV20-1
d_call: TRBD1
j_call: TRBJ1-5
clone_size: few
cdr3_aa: CSAPGTGGRQPQHF
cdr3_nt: TGCAGTGCTCCCGGGACAGGGGGCCGGCAGCCCCAGCATTTT

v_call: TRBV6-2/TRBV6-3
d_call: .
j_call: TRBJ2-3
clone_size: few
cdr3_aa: CASRLRGPDTQYF
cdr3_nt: TGTGCCAGTCGCCTGCGGGGCCCAGATACGCAGTATTTT

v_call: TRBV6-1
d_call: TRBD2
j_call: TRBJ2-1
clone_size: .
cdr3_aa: CASSPGGGQFF
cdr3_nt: TGTGCCAGCAGTCCGGGGGGAGGGCAGTTCTTC

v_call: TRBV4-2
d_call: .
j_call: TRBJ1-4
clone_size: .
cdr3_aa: CASSQGGETNEKLFF
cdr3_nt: TGTGCCAGCAGCCAGGGGGGAGAGACTAATGAAAAACTGTTTTTT

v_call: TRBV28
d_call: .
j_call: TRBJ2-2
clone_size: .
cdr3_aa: CASSFQAPRGTGELFF
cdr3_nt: TGTGCCAGCAGTTTTCAAGCTCCCCGAGGGACCGGGGAGCTGTTTTTT

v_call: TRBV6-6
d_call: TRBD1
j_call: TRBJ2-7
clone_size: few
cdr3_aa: CASSYSRDRKHEQYF
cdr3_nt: TGTGCCAGCAGTTACTCCCGGGACAGGAAACACGAGCAGTACTTC

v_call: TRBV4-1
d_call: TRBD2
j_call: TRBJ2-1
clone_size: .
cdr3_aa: CASRVGAGGPYNEQFF
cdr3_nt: TGCGCCAGCAGGGTGGGAGCGGGAGGACCCTACAATGAGCAGTTCTTC

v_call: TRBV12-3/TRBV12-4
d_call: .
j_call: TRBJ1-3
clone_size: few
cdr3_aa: CASSFPGTDSGNTIYF
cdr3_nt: TGTGCCAGCAGTTTCCCCGGGACGGACTCTGGAAACACCATATATTTT

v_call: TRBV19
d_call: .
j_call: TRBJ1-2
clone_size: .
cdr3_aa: CASTPSRRTDYGYTF
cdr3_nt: TGTGCCAGTACCCCTTCCCGTCGGACGGACTATGGCTACACCTTC

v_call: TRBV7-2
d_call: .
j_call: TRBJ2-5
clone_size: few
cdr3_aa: CASRGRGPAQETQYF
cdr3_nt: TGTGCCAGCAGAGGCCGGGGGCCGGCTCAAGAGACCCAGTACTTC

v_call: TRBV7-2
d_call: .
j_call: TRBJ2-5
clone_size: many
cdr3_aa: CASSLTETQYF
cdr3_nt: TGTGCCAGCAGCTTAACAGAGACCCAGTACTTC

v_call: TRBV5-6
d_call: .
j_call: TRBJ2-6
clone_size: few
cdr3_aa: CASRESDYWGANVLTF
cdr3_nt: TGTGCCAGCAGGGAGTCTGATTATTGGGGGGCCAACGTCCTGACTTTC

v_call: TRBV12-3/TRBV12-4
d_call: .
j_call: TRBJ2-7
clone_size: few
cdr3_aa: CASSLTGTGSYEQYF
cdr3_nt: TGTGCCAGCAGTTTAACAGGAACGGGATCTTACGAGCAGTACTTC

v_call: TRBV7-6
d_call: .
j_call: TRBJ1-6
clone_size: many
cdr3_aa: CASSLEGNNSPLHF
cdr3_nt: TGTGCCAGCAGCTTAGAAGGGAATAATTCACCCCTCCACTTT

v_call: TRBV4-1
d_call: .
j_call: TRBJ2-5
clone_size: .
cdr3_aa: CASSPNRGAKETQYF
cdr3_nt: TGCGCCAGCAGCCCAAACCGGGGGGCAAAAGAGACCCAGTACTTC

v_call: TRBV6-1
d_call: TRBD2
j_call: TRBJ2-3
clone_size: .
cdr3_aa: CASSASGRPTDTQYF
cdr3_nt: TGTGCCAGCAGTGCGAGCGGGAGGCCCACAGATACGCAGTATTTT

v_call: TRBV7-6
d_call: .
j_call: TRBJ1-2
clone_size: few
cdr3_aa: CASSLASDYGYTF
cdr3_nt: TGTGCCAGCAGCTTAGCTTCAGACTATGGCTACACCTTC

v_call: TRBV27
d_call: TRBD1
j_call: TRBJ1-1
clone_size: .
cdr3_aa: CASAPWGTGVTFF
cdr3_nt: TGTGCCAGCGCACCGTGGGGGACAGGTGTAACTTTCTTT

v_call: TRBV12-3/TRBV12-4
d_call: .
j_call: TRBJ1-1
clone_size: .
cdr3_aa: CASSLEQVGEAFF
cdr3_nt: TGTGCCAGCAGTTTGGAGCAGGTGGGAGAAGCTTTCTTT

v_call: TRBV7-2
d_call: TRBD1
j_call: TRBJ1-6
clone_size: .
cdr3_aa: CASSLAGQGFSPLHF
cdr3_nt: TGTGCCAGCAGCTTAGCGGGACAGGGGTTTTCACCCCTCCACTTT

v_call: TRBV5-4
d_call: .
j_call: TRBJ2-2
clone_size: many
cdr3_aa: CASSLTTSPTTGELFF
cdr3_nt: TGTGCCAGCAGCCTCACCACTAGTCCCACCACCGGGGAGCTGTTTTTT

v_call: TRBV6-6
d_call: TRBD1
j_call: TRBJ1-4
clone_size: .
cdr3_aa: CASSYSIIGGRGSEKLFF
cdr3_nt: TGTGCCAGCAGTTACTCGATAATTGGAGGCAGGGGGTCCGAAAAACTGTTTTTT

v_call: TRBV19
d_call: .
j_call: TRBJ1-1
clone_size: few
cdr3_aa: CASSIGGTNAEAFF
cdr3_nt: TGTGCCAGTAGTATTGGGGGGACCAACGCTGAAGCTTTCTTT

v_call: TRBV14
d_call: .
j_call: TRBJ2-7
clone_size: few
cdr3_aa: CASSTRQERSYEQYF
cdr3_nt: TGTGCCAGCAGCACAAGACAGGAGCGCTCCTACGAGCAGTACTTC

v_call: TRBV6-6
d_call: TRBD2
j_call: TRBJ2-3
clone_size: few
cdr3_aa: CASSYPLTREVSDTQYF
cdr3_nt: TGTGCCAGCAGTTACCCGCTTACGCGGGAGGTTTCAGATACGCAGTATTTT

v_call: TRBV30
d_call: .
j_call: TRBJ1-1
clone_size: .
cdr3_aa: CAWSVIGATEAFF
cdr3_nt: TGTGCCTGGAGTGTTATCGGGGCTACTGAAGCTTTCTTT

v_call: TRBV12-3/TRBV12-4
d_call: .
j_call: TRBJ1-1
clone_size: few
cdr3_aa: CASSPPRQVNTEAFF
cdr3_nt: TGTGCCAGCAGTCCCCCTAGGCAGGTGAACACTGAAGCTTTCTTT

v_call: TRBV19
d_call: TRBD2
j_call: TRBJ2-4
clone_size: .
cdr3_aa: CAINSSGGLAKNIQYF
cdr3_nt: TGTGCCATCAACTCTAGCGGGGGTTTAGCCAAAAACATTCAGTACTTC

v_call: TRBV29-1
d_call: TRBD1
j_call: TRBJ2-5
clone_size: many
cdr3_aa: CSVQNTGQGFF
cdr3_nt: TGCAGCGTGCAGAACACGGGACAGGGTTTCTTC

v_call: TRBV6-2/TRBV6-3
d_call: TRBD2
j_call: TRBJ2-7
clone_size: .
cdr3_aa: CASRNPGGGYEQYF
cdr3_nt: TGTGCCAGCAGAAACCCGGGAGGGGGATACGAGCAGTACTTC

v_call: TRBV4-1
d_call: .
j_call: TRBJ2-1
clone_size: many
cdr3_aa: CASSQDRGPYNEQFF
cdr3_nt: TGCGCCAGCAGCCAAGACCGAGGGCCCTACAATGAGCAGTTCTTC

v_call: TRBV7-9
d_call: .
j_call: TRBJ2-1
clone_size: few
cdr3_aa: CASSLGAYNEQFF
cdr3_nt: TGTGCCAGCAGCTTAGGGGCTTACAATGAGCAGTTCTTC

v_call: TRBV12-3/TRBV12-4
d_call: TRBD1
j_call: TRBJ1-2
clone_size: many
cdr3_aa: CASSSLTGTGYTF
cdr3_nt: TGTGCCAGCAGTTCATTGACAGGGACCGGCTACACCTTC

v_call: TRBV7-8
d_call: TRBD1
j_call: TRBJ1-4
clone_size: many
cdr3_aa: CASSSIDRDLNEKLFF
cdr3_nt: TGTGCCAGCAGCTCGATAGACAGGGACTTGAATGAAAAACTGTTTTTT

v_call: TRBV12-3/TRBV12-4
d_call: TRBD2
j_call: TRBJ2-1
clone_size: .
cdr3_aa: CASSSTGTSGSGEQFF
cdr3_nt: TGTGCCAGCAGTTCAACCGGGACTAGCGGGAGCGGTGAGCAGTTCTTC

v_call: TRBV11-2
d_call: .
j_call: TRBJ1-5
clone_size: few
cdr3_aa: CASSLDAGNQPQHF
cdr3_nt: TGTGCCAGCAGCTTAGATGCCGGCAATCAGCCCCAGCATTTT

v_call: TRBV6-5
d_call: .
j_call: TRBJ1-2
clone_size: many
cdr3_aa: CASSYSVGGVINYGYTF
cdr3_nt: TGTGCCAGCAGTTACTCGGTCGGAGGAGTTATTAACTATGGCTACACCTTC

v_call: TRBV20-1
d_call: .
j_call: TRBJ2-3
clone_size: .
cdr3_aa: CSARGITDTQYF
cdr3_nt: TGCAGTGCTAGGGGTATTACAGATACGCAGTATTTT

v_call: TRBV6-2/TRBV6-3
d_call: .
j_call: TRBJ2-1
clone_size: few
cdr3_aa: CASSPTGTSNEQFF
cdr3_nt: TGTGCCAGCAGCCCCACCGGGACTTCCAATGAGCAGTTCTTC

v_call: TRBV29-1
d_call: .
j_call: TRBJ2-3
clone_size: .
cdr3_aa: CSVSQGSTQYF
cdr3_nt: TGCAGCGTTTCTCAGGGGAGTACGCAGTATTTT

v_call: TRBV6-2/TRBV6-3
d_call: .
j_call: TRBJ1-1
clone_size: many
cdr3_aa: CASSYFSPSAAFF
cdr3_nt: TGTGCCAGCAGTTACTTCTCTCCAAGTGCAGCTTTCTTT